Sequencing of this T cell receptor (beta chain) was carried out in a study of identical twins. Findings and caveats of the study: Diverse VJ usage suggested most zero-insertion clonotypes were not invariant T cells. Fewer insertions characterized abundant cord blood beta clonotypes, whereas memory repertoires showed none. Beta out-of-frame sequences showed weaker excess twin sharing.

V shed 5 bases, J shed 7 bases, and the junction held 7 bases outside the gene matches. Looked up from germline, CDR1 is SGHVS and CDR2 is FQNEAQ. The CDR3 runs to 15 residues. This clonotype has ten or more counts. Its specificity is not known. The authors used template switching to add a universal primer site and gave cDNA unique molecular identifiers. Each CDR3 protein is one row after TCRdb ran MiXCR on the 5' RACE reads. The sample holds roughly 200,000 distinct CDR3 sequences; about 7.5% are singletons and the top ten take less than 2%. Separately, the same data were catalogued under a study of yellow fever vaccine responses in identical twins.

The gene calls are TRBV7-8 and TRBJ1-6; TRBD1 matches at 8 bases. Sequenced: memory (CD45RO+) T cells sorted from blood. The source is a woman between 18 and 29 years old in good health. CDR3 sequence: CASSTTGVRNSPLHF. The CDR3 DNA sequence: TGTGCCAGCAGCACGACAGGGGTTAGGAATTCACCCCTCCACTTT.